This is a list of T cell receptor beta chains from one sample in a study of shared clonotypes between healthy human individuals. Repertoires were generated with immunoSEQ multiplex PCR, while TCRdb's copy carries only in-frame clones and drops some. Of approximately 810,000 clones listed, roughly 92% were seen once; the top ten hold less than 25%. The sample taken for sequencing was naive CD8+ T cells sorted from blood. The receptors derive from a man aged 25-40 years in good health. CDR3s include the opening cysteine and the closing phenylalanine or tryptophan. A D gene is named only where the DNA matches it firmly. Not all rows give a size; the values are once, few, many and, for expanded clones, a class.

size,J,D,V,DNA,CDR3
-,TRBJ2-7,TRBD1,TRBV27,TGTGCCAGCAGGGGGACAGGTGGTGAGCAGTACTTC,CASRGTGGEQYF
-,TRBJ2-4,-,TRBV28,TGTGCCAGCACCTTAGGGGGGCCCTTGAAGTACTTC,CASTLGGPLKYF
-,TRBJ2-7,-,TRBV7-9,TGTGCCAGCAGCAAGGACAATTACGAGCAGTACTTC,CASSKDNYEQYF
-,TRBJ2-7,TRBD1,TRBV28,TGTGCCAGCAGTTTAATTCCCCGTTCCGGGACAGGGGCGTACGAGCAGTACTTC,CASSLIPRSGTGAYEQYF
-,TRBJ2-7,-,TRBV7-9,TGTGCCAGCAGCCCGCCTCCTTCTCAGGGGGGGAAGTACTTC,CASSPPPSQGGKYF
-,TRBJ2-7,-,TRBV28,TGTGCCAGCAGTTTTTTTGGGGTGGAGCAGTACTTC,CASSFFGVEQYF
-,TRBJ1-2,-,TRBV28,TGTGCCAGCAGTTTGATCTCCACCCGGGACATACTGGTCTATGGCTACACCTTC,CASSLISTRDILVYGYTF
-,TRBJ2-5,TRBD2,TRBV6-5,TGTGCCAGCAGCCACGGGGGGGAAGAGACCCAGTACTTC,CASSHGGEETQYF
-,TRBJ2-7,-,TRBV28,TGTGCCAGCAGCCAGGAGTTCTACGAGCAGTACTTC,CASSQEFYEQYF
-,TRBJ2-4,-,TRBV9,TGTGCCAGCAGCGTCGGGACGGCCGGGGCCAAAAACATTCAGTACTTC,CASSVGTAGAKNIQYF
-,TRBJ1-1,-,TRBV27,TGTGCCAGCAGTTTGTCACGGGGCACTGAAGCTTTCTTT,CASSLSRGTEAFF
-,TRBJ2-1,-,TRBV12-5,TGTGCTAGTGGTTTGGGGGTAGGTAATGAGCAGTTCTTC,CASGLGVGNEQFF
-,TRBJ2-3,-,TRBV27,TGTGCCAGCAGTTTAAACGACTATGCAGATACGCAGTATTTT,CASSLNDYADTQYF
-,TRBJ2-7,-,TRBV11-1,TGTGCCAGCAGTTACTCCGGGACCAACGAGCAGTACTTC,CASSYSGTNEQYF
-,TRBJ2-5,TRBD2,TRBV5-1,TGCGCCAGCAGCTGGGGATGGCGGGAGGGCTTGTGGACCCAGTACTTC,CASSWGWREGLWTQYF
-,TRBJ2-3,TRBD2,TRBV14,TGTGCCAGCAGCCAACCACTAGCGCCAGATACGCAGTATTTT,CASSQPLAPDTQYF
-,TRBJ2-2,TRBD2,TRBV13,TGTGCCAGCAGCTCGGATTCTATAGCGGGAGTAGGGGAGCTGTTTTTT,CASSSDSIAGVGELFF
-,TRBJ1-2,TRBD1,TRBV28,TGTGCCAGCAACTCCCCGTGGCAGGGGGCTGGGGACTATGGCTACACCTTC,CASNSPWQGAGDYGYTF
-,TRBJ2-2,TRBD2,TRBV29-1,TGCAGCGTTGACTTAGGGGGGTCTAGCGGGACCGGGGAGCTGTTTTTT,CSVDLGGSSGTGELFF
few,TRBJ1-5,-,TRBV7-9,TGTGCCAGCAGCTCTGACCGTCAGCCCCAGCATTTT,CASSSDRQPQHF
-,TRBJ1-4,-,TRBV7-9,TGTGCCAGCAGCCCCGAAGACGTGGGGGGTGAAAAACTGTTTTTT,CASSPEDVGGEKLFF
once,TRBJ2-1,-,TRBV29-1,TGCAGCGTTGAAAGGGACAATGAGCAGTTCTTC,CSVERDNEQFF
-,TRBJ2-7,TRBD2,TRBV6-5,TGTGCCAGCAGTCTACTAGCGGGAGAGGACTACGAGCAGTACTTC,CASSLLAGEDYEQYF
once,TRBJ1-5,-,TRBV28,TGTGCCAGCAGTTTGGCAGGGGCAAGCAATCAGCCCCAGCATTTT,CASSLAGASNQPQHF
-,TRBJ1-1,TRBD1,TRBV7-7,TGTGCTAGCAGCATTGGGACAGGTAAATGGATGAACACTGAAGCTTTCTTT,CASSIGTGKWMNTEAFF
-,TRBJ2-7,-,TRBV7-6,TGTGCCAGCAGCTTACATCGTGGTGTCTACGAGCAGTACTTC,CASSLHRGVYEQYF
-,TRBJ2-7,TRBD1,TRBV27,TGTGCCAGCAGTATCAACAGGGGGCGAAACGAGCAGTACTTC,CASSINRGRNEQYF
once,TRBJ2-3,-,TRBV27,TGTGCCAGCAGTATCTACCCGAGCGGAGATACGCAGTATTTT,CASSIYPSGDTQYF
once,TRBJ2-5,-,TRBV9,TGTGCCAGCAGCGAAGGACTGGAACTAGAAGAGACCCAGTACTTC,CASSEGLELEETQYF
-,TRBJ2-7,TRBD2,TRBV27,TGTGCCAGCAGTCTTGAGCGGGGGAACTACGAGCAGTACTTC,CASSLERGNYEQYF
-,TRBJ2-5,-,TRBV29-1,TGCAGCGTTGTGGACACCCAAGAGACCCAGTACTTC,CSVVDTQETQYF
-,TRBJ2-7,TRBD1,TRBV5-8,TGTGCCAGCAGCTTCCGACAGGGAACCTACGAGCAGTACTTC,CASSFRQGTYEQYF
-,TRBJ2-1,TRBD2,TRBV29-1,TGCAGCGTCGGGGGGGGACTAGCGGGAGGGCGCTCCTACAATGAGCAGTTCTTC,CSVGGGLAGGRSYNEQFF
-,TRBJ2-7,-,TRBV9,TGTGCCAGCAGCCCTCAGGGAGTTTCCCACGAGCAGTACTTC,CASSPQGVSHEQYF
-,TRBJ2-7,-,TRBV4-1,TGCGCCAGCAGCCAAGGAAAGGGCTACGAGCAGTACTTC,CASSQGKGYEQYF
-,TRBJ2-3,-,TRBV14,TGTGCCAGCAGCGTTCTCGGGACAACTAGCACAGATACGCAGTATTTT,CASSVLGTTSTDTQYF